Each of the 3 T cell receptor beta chains below was sequenced from the same sample in a study of blood T cells in healthy people across ages (dated by TCRdb to the mid-2010s). The library came from 5' RACE. For sequencing, an Illumina HiSeq 2500 was employed. A second roughly 6 to 12 cycle PCR used a sample-barcoded 5' primer and a J-beta primer mix. TCRdb ran its own pipeline on the public reads, namely fastp trimming at Q25 and MiXCR clone calling, and kept in-frame beta chains. Rows are unified per CDR3 protein, each entry keeping the most common DNA and genes. The sample table records 500,000 to 700,000 distinct CDR3 sequences; about 28% of these occur just once. The biggest ten clones account for 15% to 18% of the sample. Specimen: blood. The receptors derive from an elderly woman in good health.

There are many counts of this clonotype. This sequence joins TRBV6-6 and TRBJ1-2; D gene uncertain. Germline values: CDR1 MNHNY, CDR2 SVGAGI (reference sequence). This CDR3 is 18 amino acids long. V lost 0 bases and J lost 4, with 21 bases in between. CDR3 sequence (DNA): TGTGCCAGCAGTTACTCCTCGACGAGTACCGGGCCGACCTATGGCTACACCTTC. Its protein product is CASSYSSTSTGPTYGYTF.

This clonotype was detected ten times or more. This sequence joins TRBV12-3 or TRBV12-4 and TRBJ1-1, with TRBD1 identical over 7 bases. V gave up 6 bases and J gave up 1 base; unmatched junction bases: 8. CDR3 length: 15 amino acids. This CDR3 reads CASRHDREQNTEAFF. CDR3 in DNA: TGTGCCAGCAGACACGACAGGGAACAGAACACTGAAGCTTTCTTT.

Note on this clonotype: A single base separates this from a much larger clone, so it may be a read error. In DNA, the CDR3 is TGTGCCAGCAGCCGGACAGGGGGCTATGAAAAACTGGTTTTT. Translated: CASSRTGGYEKLVF. The rearrangement links TRBV3-1 to TRBJ1-4, with 11 nucleotides matching TRBD1. The CDR3 has 14 amino acids. The germline gives CDR1 LGHDT, CDR2 YNNKEL (reference sequence).